This T cell receptor (beta chain) was recovered during a study of blood T cells in healthy people across ages. At the level of the study: About one barcoded beta molecule per two T cells was captured by template switching.

This clonotype was observed a few times. The CDR3 runs to 14 residues. Per germline, CDR1 SGHTA and CDR2 FQGNSA. V lost 5 bases, J lost 4 bases, and 14 bases lay in between. A J-beta primer mix and a sample-barcoded 5' primer were used in a second PCR of roughly 7 to 12 cycles. MiXCR, run by TCRdb on the 5' RACE reads, gives a single entry per CDR3 protein. The profile shows under 1,000,000 distinct CDR3 sequences, 30% to 45% of them singletons. This chain connects TRBV7-2 to TRBJ1-2; no clear D gene. Sequenced: blood. The clonotype was recovered from a man between 18 and 35 years old in good health. The CDR3 sequence is CASSPGSRPYGYTF. In DNA form, the CDR3 reads TGTGCCAGCAGCCCCGGTAGCAGGCCCTATGGCTACACCTTC.